This T cell receptor (beta chain) was sequenced for a study of molecular identifiers for immune sequencing clone quantification. Sorted cells numbering roughly 18,000 to 1,000,000, with 10%, 30% or 50% RNA, yielded the naive CD8 libraries. Naive CD8 T cells underwent sorting with the CD8+CD4-CCR7+CD45RA+ definition. TCRdb re-derived calls from the PCR reads in MiXCR, one entry per CDR3 protein. The data show nearly 650,000 distinct CDR3 sequences, approximately 24% seen once. Overall study results and limits: Highly expanded clone sizes could end up underestimated if a barcode were shared by identical TCR molecules. Clones exceeding 20 RNA copies carried over 98% of effector molecules but under 1% of naive-cell molecules.

Comments on this clonotype: What it recognizes is unknown. The junction does not match germline at one end; this may be a read error.

The specimen was naive CD8+ T cells from blood, with Jurkat cell RNA spiked in. The subset denotes: FACS-sorted CD8+CD4-CCR7+CD45RA+ naive T cells. The sequence was obtained from a human donor in good health. Some libraries in this study had Jurkat cell RNA spiked in.

The CDR3 spells CASSSTSGRAETQYF. As DNA, the CDR3 is TGTGCTAGCAGCTCGACTAGCGGGAGGGCCGAGACCCAGTACTTC. The chain employs TRBV7-7 and TRBJ2-5, with 14 positions matching TRBD2. CDR1 and CDR2 from the germline V gene are SSHAT and FNYEAQ (reference sequence). The CDR3 has 15 residues. Filled out from reference TRBV7-7 and TRBJ2-5, the complete variable domain reads GAGVSQSPRYKVTKRGQDVTLRCDPISSHATLYWYQQALGQGPEFLTYFNYEAQPDKSGLPSDRFSAERPEGSISTLTIQRTEQRDSAMYRCASSSTSGRAETQYFGPGTRLLVL.